A single sample gave rise to the 18 T cell receptor beta chains below, sequenced in a study of blood T cells in healthy people across ages. For the second PCR, which ran for roughly 6 to 11 cycles, a sample-barcoded 5' primer and a J-beta primer mix were used. Each CDR3 protein gets one entry after TCRdb re-called the 5' RACE reads with MiXCR. This table has about 680,000 distinct CDR3 sequences, over 45% appearing once. The source material was blood. Every receptor here comes from a woman aged 55 to 70 in good health.

In its sample, this clonotype was seen a few times. J is TRBJ2-2 and V is TRBV7-2; 13 nucleotides line up with TRBD2. The CDR3 totals 18 residues. CDR1 SGHTA and CDR2 FQGNSA come from the germline V gene. Trimming cost V 0 bases and J 7 bases; bases outside gene matches: 8. The CDR3 DNA follows: TGTGCCAGCAGCTTAGCCGCACTAGCGGGAGGGCGAGGCGGGGAGCTGTTTTTT. It codes for CASSLAALAGGRGGELFF.

This clonotype was observed a handful of times. The V gene is TRBV18, the J gene TRBJ2-7; TRBD1 is a possible D gene (6 bases). From germline, CDR1 is KGHSH and CDR2 LQKENI. The CDR3 is 15 residues long. V was trimmed by 2 bases and J by 3 bases, leaving 14 bases between them. CDR3 region: CASSPDRNLNYEQYF. CDR3 in DNA: TGTGCCAGCTCACCAGACAGGAACCTAAACTACGAGCAGTACTTC.

The chain links TRBV7-9 to TRBJ2-1; D possibly corresponds to TRBD2 (6 bases). This CDR3 is 14 amino acids long. The germline V and J ends were trimmed by 4 bases and 9 bases, with 16 bases remaining between them. Germline V gene data show CDR1 as SEHNR and CDR2 as FQNEAQ (reference sequence). This CDR3 is CASSSGTFYGEQFF. The CDR3 DNA follows: TGTGCCAGCAGCTCCGGGACTTTTTACGGTGAGCAGTTCTTC.

This chain uses TRBV7-3 with TRBJ2-4; D tentatively fits TRBD1 or TRBD2 (5 bases each). V was shortened by 1 base and J by 8 bases, with 15 bases between the two germline ends. CDR3 length equals 15 residues. Germline CDR1 and CDR2: SGHTA and FQGTGA. The CDR3 nucleotides read TGTGCCAGCAGCTTAATGTCGGGGACCAAGGACATTCAGTACTTC. This sequence encodes CASSLMSGTKDIQYF.

This clonotype was seen a handful of times. V is TRBV10-3 and J is TRBJ1-2; weak D call: TRBD1 (6 bases). The CDR3 totals 14 residues. The germline V gene has CDR1 ENHRY and CDR2 SYGVKD. V lost 4 bases to trimming and J lost 0 bases, with 9 bases between them. CDR3 amino acids: CAISGQGSNYGYTF. CDR3 DNA: TGTGCCATCAGTGGCCAGGGGTCTAACTATGGCTACACCTTC.

A note on this clonotype: It may be a read error: a sequence one base away is much more abundant. The chain combines TRBV7-2 with TRBJ2-7; D is unresolved. Germline loops: CDR1 SGHTA, CDR2 FQGNSA. The CDR3 is made up of 14 amino acids. The CDR3 reads CAGSLRFVRYEQYF. CDR3 sequence (DNA): TGTGCCGGCAGCTTACGGTTTGTCCGCTACGAGCAGTACTTC.

In this sample, this clonotype turned up a few times. The rearrangement joins TRBV20-1 to TRBJ1-2; tentative D call: TRBD1 (6 bases). This CDR3 is 15 amino acids long. Trimming removed 1 base from V and 7 bases from J, with 19 bases in between. CDR1 is DFQATT, CDR2 SNEGSKA, per germline (reference sequence). The CDR3 spells CSARALQGYLGGYTF. The CDR3 nucleotides are TGCAGTGCTAGAGCCCTACAGGGCTACCTGGGTGGCTACACCTTC.

The sample holds a few counts of this clonotype. V gene TRBV7-2 combines with J gene TRBJ1-2; the D is unclear. CDR3 length: 14 amino acids. Per germline, CDR1 SGHTA and CDR2 FQGNSA. V lost 4 bases to trimming and J lost 3 bases, with 12 bases between them. The CDR3, as DNA: TGTGCCAGCAGCTCACCCGGACGGGACTATGGCTACACCTTC. Translation gives CASSSPGRDYGYTF. Full variable domain (rest looked up from reference TRBV7-2 and TRBJ1-2): GAGVSQSPSNKVTEKGKDVELRCDPISGHTALYWYRQSLGQGLEFLIYFQGNSAPDKSGLPSDRFSAERTGGSVSTLTIQRTQQEDSAVYLCASSSPGRDYGYTFGSGTRLTVV.

This clonotype was observed a few times. The chain couples TRBV20-1 to TRBJ2-1; unclear D gene. CDR1 and CDR2 from the germline V gene are DFQATT and SNEGSKA (reference sequence). CDR3 length: 12 residues. V lost 2 bases, J lost 9 bases, and 11 bases lay in between. CDR3: CSARRSGTEQFF. The CDR3 bases are TGCAGTGCTAGACGTTCCGGCACTGAGCAGTTCTTC.

This clonotype was seen only a few times. The chain carries TRBV24-1 and TRBJ2-1, with 10 nucleotides matching TRBD2. CDR3 length: 17 residues. The V gene's germline CDR1 is KGHDR and CDR2 SFDVKD. Unmatched junction bases numbered 9, after V lost 3 bases and J lost 5 bases. CDR3 nucleotide sequence: TGTGCCACCAGTGATCCCGCAGGACTAGCGGAAAACAATGAGCAGTTCTTC. It yields the protein CATSDPAGLAENNEQFF.

This clonotype turned up a few times. The V gene is TRBV14, the J gene TRBJ2-3; D unclear. CDR1 is SGHDN and CDR2 is FVKESK in the germline V gene. The CDR3 contains 16 residues. Trimming pared 1 base from V and 1 base from J, leaving 12 bases between. CDR3 region: CASSQVGDLRTDTQYF. The CDR3 region has the DNA TGTGCCAGCAGCCAAGTTGGCGACCTTCGCACAGATACGCAGTATTTT.

This clonotype was seen a handful of times. The chain uses TRBV2 and TRBJ2-5; 9 nucleotides line up with TRBD1. Per the germline V gene, CDR1 is SNHLY and CDR2 is FYNNEI. After removal of 4 bases from V and 11 bases from J, the junction contained 11 bases not matched to a gene. CDR3 length: 14 residues. The CDR3 DNA sequence: TGTGCCAGCAGTGTGGACAGGGGACCTAGGGAGCAGTACTTC. Translation: CASSVDRGPREQYF.

The chain employs TRBV9 and TRBJ1-2; TRBD1 aligns across 7 bases. The germline V gene encodes CDR1 SGDLS and CDR2 YYNGEE. There are 16 residues in the CDR3. V was pared by 3 bases and J by 4 bases, with 12 bases of the junction left unmatched. CDR3 DNA: TGTGCCAGCAGCGCCCGGCCATCGGGACAGAGCTATGGCTACACCTTC. Its protein product is CASSARPSGQSYGYTF. The full variable domain, completed using reference TRBV9 and TRBJ1-2, is DSGVTQTPKHLITATGQRVTLRCSPRSGDLSVYWYQQSLDQGLQFLIQYYNGEERAKGNILERFSAQQFPDLHSELNLSSLELGDSALYFCASSARPSGQSYGYTFGSGTRLTVV.

This rearrangement joins TRBV28 to TRBJ2-7, with D perhaps TRBD1 or TRBD2 (5 bases each). CDR1 and CDR2 from the germline V gene are MDHEN and SYDVKM. Trimming removed 10 bases at V and 3 bases at J, with 16 bases between. This CDR3 spans 13 amino acids. CDR3 bases: TGTGCCACCACGAGGGACCCTCGCTACGAGCAGTACTTC. As protein: CATTRDPRYEQYF.

Comment on this clonotype: A single base separates this from a much larger clone, so it may be a read error. As DNA, the CDR3 is TGTGCCAGCAGTGAAGGTCGAATGAACACTGAAGCTTTCTTT. Protein sequence: CASSEGRMNTEAFF. This rearrangement joins TRBV6-5 to TRBJ1-1; no clear D gene. The germline CDR1 and CDR2 sequences are MNHEY and SVGAGI. Trimming shortened V by 5 bases and J by 0 bases, and 10 bases separated the two germline ends. This CDR3 is built from 14 residues.

Note on this clonotype: Germline and junction disagree at one end, which may indicate a read error. The rearrangement uses TRBV20-1 and TRBJ1-4; D is possibly TRBD1 (5 bases). This CDR3 is 15 amino acids long. Looked up from germline, CDR1 is DFQATT and CDR2 is SNEGSKA (reference sequence). In DNA form, the CDR3 reads TGCAGTACTAGAGATCTGAGGGGAGTGGATGAAAAACTGTTTTTT. Its translation: CSTRDLRGVDEKLFF.

This clonotype turned up a few times. The chain combines TRBV5-5 with TRBJ2-4; TRBD1 matches at 8 bases. The J call is uncertain, as TRBJ2-7 better fits the DNA end. This CDR3 has 14 amino acids. Germline CDR1 reads SGHKS; CDR2 reads YYEKEE (reference sequence). For the CDR3, the DNA is TGTGCCAGCAGCTCTGGACAGGGTTGGGCCGAGCAGTACTTC. Translated: CASSSGQGWAEQYF.

The J gene is TRBJ2-5, the V gene TRBV20-1, with 9 nucleotides matching TRBD2. The length of the CDR3 is 13 residues. V lost 4 bases and J lost 4; bases outside the gene matches: 4. The V gene's germline CDR1 is DFQATT and CDR2 SNEGSKA (reference sequence). The chain's CDR3 is CSATVSGGETQYF. The CDR3 DNA reads TGCAGTGCTACAGTTAGCGGGGGAGAGACCCAGTACTTC.